This TCR beta chain was recovered during a study of blood T cell repertoires in COVID-19. Whole-study context: The United States, Italy and Spain were the sources of the acute and convalescent COVID-19 samples. The analysed material was cDNA or gDNA that came from T cells, B-cell-depleted T cells, or PBMCs.

This CDR3 spans 19 amino acids. V lost 5 bases to trimming and J lost 3 bases; unmatched junction nucleotides: 20. Per germline, CDR1 SGHVS and CDR2 FQNEAQ. Under the authors' procedure: Reference gene primers were amplified, and this amplification served to estimate nucleated cell counts. Clones were read by immunoSEQ multiplex PCR, and TCRdb kept only the in-frame ones, dropping some. V and J calls and clone size follow that table, whereas D and trimming were derived from the DNA. Altogether 9,500 to 15,000 clones are present, roughly nine tenths being singletons, with the ten largest covering about 13%.

The chain joins TRBV7-8 to TRBJ2-5; 8 bases match TRBD2. Material for sequencing was peripheral blood. The clonotype originates from a man aged 65-85 years with active COVID-19. CDR3 region: CASSNSRGLGPQLKETQYF. The CDR3 DNA follows: TGTGCCAGCAGCAACTCTCGGGGACTAGGTCCTCAGTTAAAAGAGACCCAGTACTTC.